These 20 T cell receptor beta chains originate from one sample sequenced in a study of T cell repertoires in cytomegalovirus infection. TCRdb reprocessed the reads with MiXCR, giving one entry per CDR3 protein. This sample has about 250,000 distinct CDR3 sequences; 10% to 15% occur once, and the top ten carry under 2%. Source material: PBMCs. The receptors shown here come from a human donor in good health (CMV status not recorded). Some clones in this sample may be carry-over from other donors' samples.

The sample holds a few counts of this clonotype. The chain employs TRBV18 and TRBJ2-1; 9 bases are a match to TRBD2. The J segment lost 3 bases and the V segment lost 5 bases, leaving 8 bases of the junction unmatched. Looked up from germline, CDR1 is KGHSH and CDR2 is LQKENI. This CDR3 spans 16 amino acids. CDR3 nucleotide sequence: TGTGCCAGCTCATCGAGACTAGCGGACTTCTACAATGAGCAGTTCTTC. Translating it yields CASSSRLADFYNEQFF.

V usage is TRBV4-2 and J usage is TRBJ1-1; D is unresolved. The CDR3 is made up of 16 amino acids. The V gene lost 0 bases and the J gene lost 0 bases, with 11 bases spanning the gap. The germline CDR1 and CDR2 sequences are LGHNA and YNFKEQ. CDR3 sequence reads: CASSQEDTGMNTEAFF. The DNA of the CDR3 is TGTGCCAGCAGCCAAGAAGACACGGGCATGAACACTGAAGCTTTCTTT.

V is TRBV2 and J is TRBJ2-3, with no clear D. The CDR3 covers 12 residues. V was pared by 7 bases and J by 14 bases, with 19 bases between. The germline CDR1 and CDR2 sequences are SNHLY and FYNNEI. Here the CDR3 reads CASTAQAVFRYF. Written as DNA, the CDR3 is TGTGCCAGCACCGCTCAGGCGGTCTTTCGGTATTTT.

At least ten counts were recorded for this clonotype. The V call is TRBV6-2 or TRBV6-3, the J call TRBJ2-1, with 7 nucleotides matching TRBD1. The CDR3 spans 18 residues. Unmatched junction bases numbered 12, after V lost 2 bases and J lost 2 bases. Germline V gene lookup returns CDR1 MNHEY and CDR2 SVGEGT. CDR3 bases: TGTGCCAGCAGTTACGAAACAGGGGCAGGATTCGCCTACAATGAGCAGTTCTTC. This encodes CASSYETGAGFAYNEQFF.

This clonotype was counted a few times. This sequence joins TRBV28 and TRBJ2-3; D gene unclear. Per germline, CDR1 MDHEN and CDR2 SYDVKM. The germline V and J ends were trimmed by 6 bases and 0 bases, with 7 bases remaining between them. This CDR3 has 13 amino acids. The CDR3 loop is CASRPTSTDTQYF. Written as DNA, the CDR3 is TGTGCCAGCAGGCCAACTAGCACAGATACGCAGTATTTT.

This clonotype was counted ten times or more. The rearrangement links TRBV7-3 to TRBJ2-1, with D perhaps matching TRBD2 (7 bases). Germline values: CDR1 SGHTA, CDR2 FQGTGA. V was cut by 0 bases and J by 7 bases, with 13 bases left in between. The CDR3 extends over 15 amino acids. The CDR3 loop reads CASSLTGGGMNEQFF. The CDR3 bases are TGTGCCAGCAGCTTAACGGGGGGGGGCATGAATGAGCAGTTCTTC.

The rearrangement joins TRBV29-1 to TRBJ2-5; D ambiguous. Deletions cut 3 bases from V and 2 bases from J, with 1 base between. CDR1 is SQVTM, CDR2 ANQGSEA, per germline. This CDR3 has 10 residues. CDR3 coding DNA: TGCAGCGTTGATCAAGAGACCCAGTACTTC. Its translation: CSVDQETQYF.

This clonotype was seen more than once but under ten times. The chain has TRBV28 and TRBJ1-1, with unresolved D. Trimming cost V 5 bases and J 3 bases, with 10 bases left between them. CDR3 size: 13 residues. Germline CDR1 and CDR2: MDHEN and SYDVKM. The DNA of the CDR3 is TGTGCCAGCAGTCCATCGCGGTACACTGAAGCTTTCTTT. Amino acid sequence: CASSPSRYTEAFF. Looking up the rest from reference TRBV28 and TRBJ1-1 gives the full variable domain: DVKVTQSSRYLVKRTGEKVFLECVQDMDHENMFWYRQDPGLGLRLIYFSYDVKMKEKGDIPEGYSVSREKKERFSLILESASTNQTSMYLCASSPSRYTEAFFGQGTRLTVV.

The CDR3 sequence is CASSLNWGTTGELFF. CDR3 bases: TGTGCCAGCAGCTTAAACTGGGGAACCACCGGGGAGCTGTTTTTT. The chain employs TRBV7-4 and TRBJ2-2; no clear D. In germline, CDR1 is SGHVT, CDR2 SQSDAQ. V was pared by 2 bases and J by 4 bases, with 11 bases between. This CDR3 has 15 amino acids.

The sample holds many counts of this clonotype. The V gene is TRBV7-6, the J gene TRBJ2-5; TRBD2 matches at 14 bases. Germline V gives CDR1 SGHVS, CDR2 FNYEAQ. The CDR3 spans 18 residues. The V gene end was trimmed by 4 bases and the J gene end by 2 bases; junction bases not matched to a gene: 9. In DNA form, the CDR3 reads TGTGCCAGCAGCTCGGGACTAGCGGGGGCCCCAACACAAGAGACCCAGTACTTC. The encoded protein is CASSSGLAGAPTQETQYF.

The sample holds many counts of this clonotype. The J gene is TRBJ2-5, the V gene TRBV28; D call uncertain. Trimming stripped 2 bases from V and 6 bases from J, with 10 bases between. Germline V gene sequence: CDR1 MDHEN, CDR2 SYDVKM. The CDR3 runs to 13 residues. In DNA, the CDR3 is TGTGCCAGCAGTTTACCGCCCGATAAGACCCAGTACTTC. This codes for CASSLPPDKTQYF.

This clonotype showed up many times. This rearrangement joins TRBV7-3 to TRBJ2-3; 7 bases map to TRBD1. With V trimmed by 2 bases and J by 4 bases, 6 bases remained unmatched. The CDR3 is 15 residues long. The germline V gene encodes CDR1 SGHTA and CDR2 FQGTGA. The CDR3 bases are TGTGCCAGCAGCTTAGTACAGGGGCAGTCAGATACGCAGTATTTT. Translated, it gives CASSLVQGQSDTQYF.

This clonotype was counted only a few times. This chain links TRBV28 with TRBJ2-3; D unresolved. V dropped 4 bases and J dropped 7 bases, with 18 bases sitting between them. Germline V gene sequence: CDR1 MDHEN, CDR2 SYDVKM. CDR3 length: 15 amino acids. The CDR3 DNA reads as TGTGCCAGCAGTTCACCCGTTCCCAGGCCGCATACGCAGTATTTT. It specifies CASSSPVPRPHTQYF.

The sample holds many counts of this clonotype. The CDR3 protein is CASSSAISNSPLHF. The DNA for the CDR3 is TGTGCCAGCAGCTCCGCTATAAGTAATTCACCCCTCCACTTT. This chain joins TRBV7-2 and TRBJ1-6; D not resolved. Trimming pared 4 bases from V and 6 bases from J, leaving 10 bases between. This CDR3 region has 14 residues. Germline values: CDR1 SGHTA, CDR2 FQGNSA.

This clonotype has a handful of counts. The chain combines TRBV2 with TRBJ2-7; 12 bases are a match to TRBD2. The CDR3 has 12 residues. Germline CDR1 reads SNHLY; CDR2 reads FYNNEI. Unmatched junction bases numbered 0, after V lost 6 bases and J lost 6 bases. The CDR3 bases are TGTGCCAGCAGGACTAGCGGGAGCGAGCAGTACTTC. Protein product: CASRTSGSEQYF.

This clonotype was detected many times. The chain uses TRBV6-5 and TRBJ2-7; 9 bases align to TRBD1. J lost 2 bases, V lost 2 bases, and 1 base had no gene match. This CDR3 spans 14 amino acids. Germline CDR1 is MNHEY and CDR2 is SVGAGI. The CDR3, as DNA: TGTGCCAGCAGTTACGGACAGGGGACCTACGAGCAGTACTTC. Translation: CASSYGQGTYEQYF.

This clonotype was counted between two and nine times. This sequence joins TRBV4-3 and TRBJ1-6; D possibly corresponds to TRBD1 (6 bases). CDR3 length: 15 amino acids. The V gene lost 4 bases and the J gene lost 6 bases, with 13 bases spanning the gap. Germline V gene lookup returns CDR1 LGHNA and CDR2 YSLEER. CDR3 loop: CASSLDRWGNSPLHF. The CDR3, as DNA: TGCGCCAGCAGCCTAGACAGGTGGGGTAATTCACCCCTCCACTTT.

This clonotype was detected ten times or more. The chain links TRBV6-2 or TRBV6-3 to TRBJ1-1; TRBD1 matches 7 bases. The trim removed 5 bases at V and 4 bases at J, leaving 13 bases unmatched. From germline, CDR1 is MNHEY and CDR2 SVGEGT. The CDR3 has 16 residues. Here the CDR3 reads CASSERYLTGTTEAFF. In DNA, the CDR3 is TGTGCCAGCAGTGAGAGATACCTGACAGGGACCACTGAAGCTTTCTTT.

The chain is built from TRBV29-1 and TRBJ2-1, with no clear D. The CDR3 length is 9 residues. Germline loops: CDR1 SQVTM, CDR2 ANQGSEA. The V end lost 6 bases, the J end lost 8 bases, and 5 bases lay between the germline ends. The CDR3 DNA follows: TGCAGCGTCCGGGATGAGCAGTTCTTC. Amino acids: CSVRDEQFF.

The chain combines TRBV28 with TRBJ2-2; tentative D call: TRBD2 (5 bases). Germline CDR1 MDHEN, CDR2 SYDVKM. V lost 6 bases, J lost 5 bases, and 10 bases lay in between. The CDR3 extends over 13 amino acids. CDR3 region: CASSRGDTGELFF. CDR3 DNA: TGTGCCAGCAGCCGGGGAGATACCGGGGAGCTGTTTTTT.